The source of this TCR beta chain is a study of shared clonotypes between healthy human individuals. The assay was immunoSEQ multiplex PCR, and TCRdb's table has in-frame clones only and misses some. The sample includes roughly 2.5 million clones, approximately 94% seen only once; the top ten take around 0.15%. Germline V CDR1 and CDR2: LNHDA, SQIVND (reference sequence). Trimming took off 9 bases at V and 0 bases at J, with 12 bases between the two ends. The CDR3 sequence is 14 residues long. This chain links TRBV19 with TRBJ2-1, with D tentatively TRBD1 (5 bases). The TCR originated in a man aged 18 to 29 in good health. The specimen sequenced was naive CD4+ T cells sorted from blood. This sample's subset: CD45RA+ positively selected. CDR3 loop: CASRRQSSYNEQFF. DNA for the CDR3: TGTGCCAGCAGAAGACAGAGCTCCTACAATGAGCAGTTCTTC.